The 26 T cell receptor beta chains given below trace back to one sample, sequenced in a study of CD8+ T cells in alopecia areata. cDNA prepared by RNA extraction and subsequent reverse transcription served as the template for sequencing. Profiling relied on immunoSEQ multiplex PCR, and the TCRdb table lists in-frame clones only, not all of them. The table shows about 150,000 clones, with roughly 44% occurring only once. Sequenced sample: CD4+ T cells sorted from blood. The receptors were gathered from a human donor with alopecia areata.

The chain uses TRBV29-1 and TRBJ2-7; TRBD1 is a possible D gene (8 bases). CDR3 length: 13 residues. The germline V gene has CDR1 SQVTM and CDR2 ANQGSEA. The V and J ends lost 2 bases and 3 bases respectively, with 11 bases between them. Here the CDR3 reads CSVETGGGYEQYF. As DNA, the CDR3 is TGCAGCGTTGAAACAGGGGGGGGCTACGAGCAGTACTTC.

The J gene is TRBJ2-1, the V gene TRBV18, with D hard to call. V lost 2 bases and J lost 8, with 10 bases in between. Germline V CDR1 and CDR2: KGHSH, LQKENI. The CDR3 has 13 amino acids. As DNA, the CDR3 is TGTGCCAGCTCACCAAAACGCCTAGATGAGCAGTTCTTC. The encoded protein is CASSPKRLDEQFF.

V gene TRBV6-5 combines with J gene TRBJ2-1, with 11 bases fitting TRBD2. Germline V gene sequence: CDR1 MNHEY, CDR2 SVGAGI. The CDR3 contains 15 residues. With 3 bases clipped from V and 6 bases from J, the junction kept 4 bases outside the gene matches. The CDR3 protein is CASSYSTSGSNEQFF. The CDR3 nucleotides are TGTGCCAGCAGTTATAGTACTAGCGGGAGCAATGAGCAGTTCTTC.

The genes are TRBV29-1 and TRBJ2-2; 8 positions agree with TRBD1. The V gene end was trimmed by 7 bases and the J gene end by 4 bases; junction bases not matched to a gene: 14. Per germline, CDR1 SQVTM and CDR2 ANQGSEA. The CDR3 runs to 16 residues. CDR3 sequence reads: CSAGTGRLLVTGELFF. The DNA for the CDR3 is TGCAGCGCGGGGACAGGCAGGTTACTCGTCACCGGGGAGCTGTTTTTT.

The rearrangement uses TRBV25-1 and TRBJ2-6; D is unclear. This CDR3 spans 13 amino acids. V was cut by 6 bases and J by 4 bases, with 7 bases left in between. Per germline, CDR1 MGHDK and CDR2 SYGVNS. Written as DNA, the CDR3 is TGTGCCAGCAGCTCCTCGGGGGCCAACGTCCTGACTTTC. Encoded protein: CASSSSGANVLTF.

This sequence joins TRBV2 and TRBJ2-1; 7 nucleotides agree with TRBD2. CDR3 length: 15 amino acids. Germline V lookup: CDR1 SNHLY, CDR2 FYNNEI. The V and J ends lost 2 bases and 4 bases, in that order; junction bases with no gene match: 5. CDR3 in DNA: TGTGCCAGCAGTGAAAGGCGGGAGTGGTACAATGAGCAGTTCTTC. It translates to CASSERREWYNEQFF.

V gene TRBV9 combines with J gene TRBJ2-3; no clear D gene. Trimming cost V 4 bases and J 6 bases, with 9 bases left between them. CDR3 length equals 12 residues. Germline CDR1 and CDR2: SGDLS and YYNGEE. The CDR3 here is CASSRESDTQYF. The CDR3 DNA reads as TGTGCCAGCAGCCGCGAGTCGGATACGCAGTATTTT.

This chain joins TRBV11-3 and TRBJ1-2; D perhaps matches TRBD1 (6 bases). Trimming left V 5 bases short and J 2 bases short, with 15 bases between. CDR3 length: 15 amino acids. The germline gives CDR1 SGHNT, CDR2 YENEEA. The CDR3 sequence is CASSSGGRQNYGYTF. The CDR3, as DNA: TGTGCCAGCAGCAGTGGGGGCCGACAGAACTATGGCTACACCTTC.

The V and J genes are TRBV18 and TRBJ1-1; D is possibly TRBD1 (5 bases). The germline CDR1 and CDR2 sequences are KGHSH and LQKENI. With 4 bases removed from V and 0 bases from J, the gap between germline ends came to 9 bases. This CDR3 is 14 amino acids long. For the CDR3, the DNA is TGTGCCAGCTCACGAGGGGAAATGAACACTGAAGCTTTCTTT. It yields the protein CASSRGEMNTEAFF.

This clone was counted at least ten times. J is TRBJ2-7 and V is TRBV5-4; D not certain. Per the germline V gene, CDR1 is SGHNT and CDR2 is YYREEE (reference sequence). The CDR3 runs to 12 residues. Trimming left V 4 bases short and J 5 bases short, with 10 bases between. The CDR3 sequence: CASSLDRHEQYF. The CDR3 DNA is TGTGCCAGCAGCCTGGATCGCCACGAGCAGTACTTC.

The gene calls are TRBV5-1 and TRBJ2-7; D not certain. The CDR3 has 14 residues. Trimming left V 0 bases short and J 7 bases short, with 14 bases between. The V gene's germline CDR1 is SGHRS and CDR2 YFSETQ. CDR3 sequence (DNA): TGCGCCAGCAGCTTGGGCGACGGGCGTAGGGAGCAGTACTTC. Residues: CASSLGDGRREQYF.

A few counts support this clone. CDR3 nucleotide sequence: TGCAGCGTTGCTCCGGCTAGCGGGAATGCACGGGGGCAGTTCTTC. Its protein is CSVAPASGNARGQFF. V gene TRBV29-1 combines with J gene TRBJ2-1; 9 bases are shared with TRBD2. The ends lost 4 bases at V and 12 bases at J; junction bases unmatched: 16. The CDR3 has 15 residues. CDR1 is SQVTM and CDR2 is ANQGSEA in the germline V gene.

The genes are TRBV20-1 and TRBJ2-1; D is ambiguous. From germline, CDR1 is DFQATT and CDR2 SNEGSKA (reference sequence). The V and J ends lost 5 bases and 2 bases respectively, with 4 bases between them. The CDR3 covers 11 residues. The CDR3 sequence: CSAGTYNEQFF. CDR3 DNA: TGCAGTGCTGGGACCTACAATGAGCAGTTCTTC.

The chain uses TRBV7-3 and TRBJ2-1; TRBD1 aligns across 7 bases. The CDR3 extends over 15 amino acids. Germline V gives CDR1 SGHTA, CDR2 FQGTGA. Trimming removed 3 bases from V and 3 bases from J; junction bases left unmatched: 5. The CDR3 DNA follows: TGTGCCAGCAGCTTCGACAGGGCTATCTACAATGAGCAGTTCTTC. This gives the protein CASSFDRAIYNEQFF.

The chain couples TRBV7-6 to TRBJ2-3, with 8 bases that match TRBD1. This CDR3 has 15 amino acids. V gave up 7 bases and J gave up 0 bases; unmatched junction bases: 6. The germline CDR1 and CDR2 sequences are SGHVS and FNYEAQ. The CDR3 region is CASIGTGGSTDTQYF. The DNA for the CDR3 is TGTGCCAGCATAGGAACAGGGGGTAGCACAGATACGCAGTATTTT.

CDR3 coding DNA: TGTGCCTGGAACGTGGTCACAGATACGCAGTATTTT. It specifies CAWNVVTDTQYF. This sequence joins TRBV30 and TRBJ2-3; D is uncertain. This CDR3 comprises 12 residues. Germline CDR1 and CDR2: GTSNPN and SVGIG (reference sequence). V gave up 4 bases and J gave up 2 bases, with 7 bases separating them.

This clone was counted a few times. The rearrangement uses TRBV6-1 and TRBJ1-1, with a tentative D call TRBD1 (5 bases). The CDR3 is made up of 14 amino acids. Germline CDR1 and CDR2: MNHNS and SASEGT. Deletions cut 0 bases from V and 4 bases from J, with 9 bases between. The CDR3 reads CASSEAWGSTEAFF. In DNA form, the CDR3 reads TGTGCCAGCAGTGAAGCTTGGGGGAGCACTGAAGCTTTCTTT.

J is TRBJ2-7 and V is TRBV28, with no clear D. The CDR3 runs 12 residues. The germline V and J ends were trimmed by 5 bases and 9 bases, with 14 bases remaining between them. Germline CDR1 MDHEN, CDR2 SYDVKM. The chain's CDR3 is CASSPLIQWQYF. For the CDR3, the DNA is TGTGCCAGCAGTCCTCTCATACAGTGGCAGTACTTC.

V and J are TRBV28 and TRBJ2-4; 8 bases are a match to TRBD2. Germline-derived CDR1 and CDR2 are MDHEN and SYDVKM. V dropped 5 bases and J dropped 5; count of bases not matched to a gene: 8. CDR3 size: 15 residues. CDR3 nucleotide sequence: TGTGCCAGCAGTGTGGGACTAGGGCTCCAAAACATTCAGTACTTC. Translating gives CASSVGLGLQNIQYF. Full variable domain (outside the CDR3, taken from reference TRBV28 and TRBJ2-4): DVKVTQSSRYLVKRTGEKVFLECVQDMDHENMFWYRQDPGLGLRLIYFSYDVKMKEKGDIPEGYSVSREKKERFSLILESASTNQTSMYLCASSVGLGLQNIQYFGAGTRLSVL.

This clone showed up just once. The rearrangement links TRBV11-2 to TRBJ2-2; tentatively, D is TRBD1 or TRBD2 (5 bases each). Deletions cut 5 bases from V and 7 bases from J, with 20 bases between. Germline V lookup: CDR1 SGHAT, CDR2 FQNNGV. CDR3 length equals 16 residues. This chain's CDR3 is CASSPGLGQAFGELFF. CDR3 bases: TGTGCCAGCAGCCCGGGGCTCGGCCAGGCGTTCGGGGAGCTGTTTTTT.

V gene TRBV27 combines with J gene TRBJ2-3; no clear D. The germline V gene has CDR1 MNHEY and CDR2 SMNVEV (reference sequence). Trimming left V 3 bases short and J 2 bases short, with 12 bases between. This CDR3 region has 15 residues. The CDR3 is CASSFQAPATDTQYF. The CDR3 nucleotides are TGTGCCAGCAGTTTTCAGGCACCCGCCACAGATACGCAGTATTTT.

The gene calls are TRBV7-8 and TRBJ2-1; TRBD1 is a possible D gene (7 bases). This CDR3 comprises 14 residues. Germline V gene sequence: CDR1 SGHVS, CDR2 FQNEAQ. V lost 5 bases and J 7 bases, leaving 15 bases between the germline ends. This CDR3 is CASSQSRGRNEQFF. CDR3 sequence (DNA): TGTGCCAGCAGCCAAAGCAGGGGGAGGAATGAGCAGTTCTTC.

The table lists this clone with a count of one. This sequence joins TRBV6-5 and TRBJ2-7; 12 bases align to TRBD2. Germline lookup yields CDR1 MNHEY and CDR2 SVGAGI. J was trimmed by 3 bases and V by 4 bases; bases with no gene match: 7. CDR3 length equals 16 residues. Here the CDR3 DNA reads TGTGCCAGCAGTTCAGGACCGGGACTAGCGGGCTACGAGCAGTACTTC. Its protein product is CASSSGPGLAGYEQYF.

This clone has more than one count but fewer than ten. This chain connects TRBV18 to TRBJ2-5; perhaps TRBD2 as D (5 bases). CDR1 is KGHSH and CDR2 is LQKENI in the germline V gene. The CDR3 covers 15 residues. V gave up 0 bases and J gave up 5 bases, with 13 bases separating them. As DNA, the CDR3 is TGTGCCAGCTCACCACCGGCCCGAGGGTGGGAGACCCAGTACTTC. It is translated as CASSPPARGWETQYF. Full variable domain (rest looked up from reference TRBV18 and TRBJ2-5): NAGVMQNPRHLVRRRGQEARLRCSPMKGHSHVYWYRQLPEEGLKFMVYLQKENIIDESGMPKERFSAEFPKEGPSILRIQQVVRGDSAAYFCASSPPARGWETQYFGPGTRLLVL.

CDR3 in DNA: TGCAGCGTCCCCGTGGGAGTCTATGGCTACACCTTC. It translates to CSVPVGVYGYTF. The V gene is TRBV29-1, the J gene TRBJ1-2, with unresolved D. The V end was cut by 6 bases, the J end by 4 bases, with 12 bases between. CDR1 and CDR2 (germline): SQVTM, ANQGSEA. The CDR3 extends over 12 amino acids.

On this clone itself: At the DNA level, this CDR3 is encoded by other sequences in the same sample as well. The chain is built from TRBV4-1 and TRBJ2-7; TRBD2 matches 15 bases. CDR3 length: 15 residues. Trimming took 1 base from V and 7 from J; bases not matched to a gene: 2. Germline-derived CDR1 and CDR2 are MGHRA and YSYEKL. The CDR3 here is CASSQGTSGREEQYF. In DNA, the CDR3 is TGCGCCAGCAGCCAAGGGACTAGCGGGAGGGAGGAGCAGTACTTC.